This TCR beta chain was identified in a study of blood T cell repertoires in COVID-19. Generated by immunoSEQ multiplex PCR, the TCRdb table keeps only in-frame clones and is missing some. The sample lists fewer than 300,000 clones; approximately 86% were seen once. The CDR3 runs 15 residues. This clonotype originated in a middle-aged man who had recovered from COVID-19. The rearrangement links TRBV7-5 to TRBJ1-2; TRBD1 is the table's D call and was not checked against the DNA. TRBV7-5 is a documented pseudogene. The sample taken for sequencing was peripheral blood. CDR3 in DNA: TGTGCCAGACCCCTTAACACAGGGGTAGGCTATGGCTACACCTTC. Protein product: CARPLNTGVGYGYTF.